Shown below are 7 T cell receptor beta chains from a single sample sequenced in a study of graft-versus-host responses after intestinal transplantation. Clones were sequenced by immunoSEQ multiplex PCR, and TCRdb holds only the in-frame ones, with some missing. The sample has more than 65,000 clones; 85% to 90% are singletons. No cognate antigen is known for these TCRs. Sample: unstimulated CD4+ T cells sorted from spleen or lymph node cells, taken before intestinal transplant. The receptor set was obtained from a human donor who received an intestinal transplant.

This clone was recorded only once. The chain combines TRBV28 with TRBJ1-5; the D gene is possibly TRBD1 (6 bases). Trimming removed 6 bases from V and 1 base from J, with 13 bases in between. CDR3 size: 15 residues. Looked up from germline, CDR1 is MDHEN and CDR2 is SYDVKM. Written as DNA, the CDR3 is TGTGCCAGCAGCTCACAGGGTCGGAGCAATCAGCCCCAGCATTTT. It is translated as CASSSQGRSNQPQHF. The full variable domain, in which reference TRBV28 and TRBJ1-5 provide the parts outside the CDR3, is DVKVTQSSRYLVKRTGEKVFLECVQDMDHENMFWYRQDPGLGLRLIYFSYDVKMKEKGDIPEGYSVSREKKERFSLILESASTNQTSMYLCASSSQGRSNQPQHFGDGTRLSIL.

The J gene is TRBJ1-4, the V gene TRBV5-5; 9 nucleotides match TRBD1. Germline V gene sequence: CDR1 SGHKS, CDR2 YYEKEE (reference sequence). This CDR3 region has 16 residues. J lost 8 bases, V lost 4 bases, and 12 bases had no gene match. CDR3 amino acids: CASSHYRGQGLEKLFF. CDR3 nucleotide sequence: TGTGCCAGCAGCCATTACAGGGGGCAAGGTCTAGAAAAACTGTTTTTT. The complete variable domain, with remaining parts taken from reference TRBV5-5 and TRBJ1-4, reads DAGVTQSPTHLIKTRGQQVTLRCSPISGHKSVSWYQQVLGQGPQFIFQYYEKEERGRGNFPDRFSARQFPNYSSELNVNALLLGDSALYLCASSHYRGQGLEKLFFGSGTQLSVL.

V is TRBV5-6 and J is TRBJ1-3; maybe TRBD1 (6 bases). Trimming shortened V by 4 bases and J by 1 base, and 21 bases separated the two germline ends. CDR1 and CDR2 (germline): SGHDT, YYEEEE. The CDR3 has 18 amino acids. The CDR3 DNA sequence: TGTGCCAGCAGCCGTCACATGATGGGGGCTTTGTCTGGAAACACCATATATTTT. It codes for CASSRHMMGALSGNTIYF.

The rearrangement links TRBV7-8 to TRBJ2-1; no clear D. Germline CDR1 is SGHVS and CDR2 is FQNEAQ. Between the trimmed V and J ends, which lost 4 bases and 11 bases, there was a span of 12 bases. The CDR3 totals 12 residues. This CDR3 is CASSSLQSQQFF. In DNA, the CDR3 is TGTGCCAGCAGCTCTCTACAGAGCCAGCAGTTCTTC.

In regard to this clone: The identical CDR3 is also encoded by other nucleotide sequences in the sample. This chain's CDR3 is CASSRGSYEQYF. In DNA form, the CDR3 reads TGTGCCAGCAGCAGGGGATCCTACGAGCAGTACTTC. This chain links TRBV6-1 with TRBJ2-7; the D gene is possibly TRBD1 (6 bases). Trimming stripped 6 bases from V and 1 base from J, with 7 bases between. The germline V gene has CDR1 MNHNS and CDR2 SASEGT. The CDR3 is made up of 12 amino acids.

The chain carries TRBV9 and TRBJ2-3; D remains unclear. Germline loops: CDR1 SGDLS, CDR2 YYNGEE. Trimming cost V 4 bases and J 3 bases, with 3 bases left between them. CDR3 length: 11 amino acids. The CDR3 reads CASSITDTQYF. Written as DNA, the CDR3 is TGTGCCAGCAGCATAACAGATACGCAGTATTTT. The full variable domain, in which reference TRBV9 and TRBJ2-3 provide the parts outside the CDR3, is DSGVTQTPKHLITATGQRVTLRCSPRSGDLSVYWYQQSLDQGLQFLIQYYNGEERAKGNILERFSAQQFPDLHSELNLSSLELGDSALYFCASSITDTQYFGPGTRLTVL.

The gene calls are TRBV25-1 and TRBJ1-2; the D is unclear. Trimming removed 6 bases at V and 3 bases at J, with 11 bases between. From germline, CDR1 is MGHDK and CDR2 SYGVNS. This CDR3 region has 13 residues. CDR3 residues: CASREDTYYGYTF. In nucleotides, the CDR3 is TGTGCCAGCAGGGAAGACACCTACTATGGCTACACCTTC.